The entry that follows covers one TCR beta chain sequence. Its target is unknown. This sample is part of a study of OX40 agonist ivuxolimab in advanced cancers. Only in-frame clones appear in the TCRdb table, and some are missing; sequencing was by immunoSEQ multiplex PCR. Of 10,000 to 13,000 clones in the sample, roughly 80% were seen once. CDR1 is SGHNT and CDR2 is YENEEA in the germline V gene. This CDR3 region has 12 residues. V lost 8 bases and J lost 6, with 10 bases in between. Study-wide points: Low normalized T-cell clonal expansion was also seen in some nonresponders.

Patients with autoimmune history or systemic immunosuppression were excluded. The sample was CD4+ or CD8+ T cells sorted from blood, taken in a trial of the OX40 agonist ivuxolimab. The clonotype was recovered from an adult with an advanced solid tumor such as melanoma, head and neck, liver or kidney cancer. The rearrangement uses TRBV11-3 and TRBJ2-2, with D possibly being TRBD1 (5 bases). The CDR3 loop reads CASCQGSGELFF. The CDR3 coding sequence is TGTGCCAGCTGCCAGGGATCCGGGGAGCTGTTTTTT.